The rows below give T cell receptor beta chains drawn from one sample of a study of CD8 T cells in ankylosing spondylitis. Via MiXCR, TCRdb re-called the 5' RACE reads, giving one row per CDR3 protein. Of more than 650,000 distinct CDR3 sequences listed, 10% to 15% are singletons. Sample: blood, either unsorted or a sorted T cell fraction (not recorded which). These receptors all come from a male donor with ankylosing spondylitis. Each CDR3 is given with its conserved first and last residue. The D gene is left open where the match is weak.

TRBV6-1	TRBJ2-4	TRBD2	CASSENVVAGGIQYF
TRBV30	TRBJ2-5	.	CAWSVRYRGPQYF
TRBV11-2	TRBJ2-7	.	CARSLRIVQYF
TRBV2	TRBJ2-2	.	CASSPYNTGELFF
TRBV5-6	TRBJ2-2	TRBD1	CASRPDRAGELFF
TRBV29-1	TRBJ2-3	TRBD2	CSMGLAGGRGDTQYF
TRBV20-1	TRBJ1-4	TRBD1	CSANWPQGGSAEKLFF
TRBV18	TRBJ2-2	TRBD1	CASSRGQVDTGELFF
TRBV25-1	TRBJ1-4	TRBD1	CASSPGTGGPEPNEKLFF
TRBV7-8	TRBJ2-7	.	CASSLAITKEYEQYF
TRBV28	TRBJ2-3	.	CASSPRTDYGDTQYF
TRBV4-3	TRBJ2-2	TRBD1	CASSRVDRVNTGELFF
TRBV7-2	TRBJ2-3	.	CASSLGFRGGADTQYF
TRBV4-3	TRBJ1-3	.	CASSQLRGSGNTIYF
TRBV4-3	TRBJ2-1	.	CASSQDPGSYNEQFF
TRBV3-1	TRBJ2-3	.	CASSQTINTQYF
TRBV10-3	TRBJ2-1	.	CAISESVEYGQFF
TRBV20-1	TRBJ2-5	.	CSARVVQETQYF
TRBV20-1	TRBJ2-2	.	CSARDRRGGRELFF
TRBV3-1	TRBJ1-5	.	CASSQSANQPQHF
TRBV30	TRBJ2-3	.	CAWRSGTLGGDTQYF
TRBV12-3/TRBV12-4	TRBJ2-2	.	CASSLLQGRGELFF
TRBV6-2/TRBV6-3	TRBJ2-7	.	CASSYASAVHNEQYF
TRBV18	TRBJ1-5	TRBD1	CASSPDRGTQPQHF
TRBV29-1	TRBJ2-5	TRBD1	CSVEDPGQGKQETQYF